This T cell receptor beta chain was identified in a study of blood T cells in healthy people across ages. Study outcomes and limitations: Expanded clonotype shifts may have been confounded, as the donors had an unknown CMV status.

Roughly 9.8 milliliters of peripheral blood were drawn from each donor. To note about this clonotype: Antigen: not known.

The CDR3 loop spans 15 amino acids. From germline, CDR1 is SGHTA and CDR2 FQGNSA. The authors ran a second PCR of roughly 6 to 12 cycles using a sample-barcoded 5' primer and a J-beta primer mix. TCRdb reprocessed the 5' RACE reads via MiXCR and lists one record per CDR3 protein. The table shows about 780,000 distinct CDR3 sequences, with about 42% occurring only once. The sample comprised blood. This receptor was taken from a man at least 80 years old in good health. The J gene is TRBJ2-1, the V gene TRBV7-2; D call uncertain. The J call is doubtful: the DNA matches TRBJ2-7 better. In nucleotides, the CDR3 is TGTGCCAGCAGCTTAAGCACTACATCCTACAATGAGCAGTACTTC. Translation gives CASSLSTTSYNEQYF.